This T cell receptor beta chain stems from a study of vaccination effects on CD4 cells after COVID-19. Whole-study context: Following the second dose by a median of 72 days, the post-vaccine samples were obtained. Approximately 2 million PBMC were placed in each well, which was supplemented with approximately 9.7 IU/ml IL-2 and roughly 9 ug/ml peptides.

Method: immunoSEQ multiplex PCR; TCRdb's copy keeps in-frame clones and lacks some. The repertoire holds approximately 60,000 clones, about 78% seen once, with 3.5% to 5% in the top ten. Points from the study as a whole: Only a single clone (1 of 255 vaccine-induced clones in healthy vaccinees) cross-reacted with common cold coronaviruses.

Around day 10 of culture, CD4+ T cells were separated out. As their vaccination, participants received two doses of either BNT162b2 or mRNA-1273. The authors exchanged half the medium for IL-2 medium on days 3 and 7. In regard to this clone: Its antigen remains unidentified.

This clonotype originated in a human donor who received a COVID-19 vaccine. Specimen: CD4+ T cells from PBMCs cultured without peptide, collected after COVID-19 vaccination.

CDR3 protein: CSAIDRYEQYF. CDR3 in DNA: TGCAGTGCTATCGACAGATACGAGCAGTACTTC. The genes are TRBV20-1 and TRBJ2-7; D is possibly TRBD1 (5 bases). V was cut by 4 bases and J by 4 bases, with 8 bases left in between. CDR1 and CDR2 (germline): DFQATT, SNEGSKA (reference sequence). The CDR3 spans 11 residues.